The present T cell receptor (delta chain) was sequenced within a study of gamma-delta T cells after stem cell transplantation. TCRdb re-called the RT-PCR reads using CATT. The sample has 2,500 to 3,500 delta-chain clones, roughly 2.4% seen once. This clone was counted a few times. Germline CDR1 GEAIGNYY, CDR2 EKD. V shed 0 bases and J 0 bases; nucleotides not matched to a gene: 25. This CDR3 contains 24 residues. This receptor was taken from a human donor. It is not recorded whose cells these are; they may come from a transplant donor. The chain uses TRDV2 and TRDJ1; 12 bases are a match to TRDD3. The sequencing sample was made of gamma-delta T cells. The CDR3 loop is CACDTLNLGDTRDRKDVYTDKLIF. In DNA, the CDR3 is TGTGCCTGTGACACCTTAAACCTGGGGGATACGCGGGACCGCAAGGACGTTTACACCGATAAACTCATCTTT.